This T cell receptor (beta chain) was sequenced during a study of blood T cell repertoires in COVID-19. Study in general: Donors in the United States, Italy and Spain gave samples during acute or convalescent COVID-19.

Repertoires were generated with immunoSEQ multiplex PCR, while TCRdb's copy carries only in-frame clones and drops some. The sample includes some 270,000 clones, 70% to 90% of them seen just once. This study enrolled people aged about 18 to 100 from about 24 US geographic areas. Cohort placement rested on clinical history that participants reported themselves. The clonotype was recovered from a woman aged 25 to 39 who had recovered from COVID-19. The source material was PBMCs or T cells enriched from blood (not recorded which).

This CDR3 is CASRGTSGGLNPTDTQYF. CDR3 coding DNA: TGTGCCAGCCGCGGAACTAGCGGGGGCCTAAACCCCACAGATACGCAGTATTTT. The J gene is TRBJ2-3, the V gene TRBV2; TRBD2 matches 11 bases. There are 18 residues in the CDR3. With V trimmed by 8 bases and J by 2 bases, 15 bases remained unmatched. Germline V CDR1 and CDR2: SNHLY, FYNNEI.